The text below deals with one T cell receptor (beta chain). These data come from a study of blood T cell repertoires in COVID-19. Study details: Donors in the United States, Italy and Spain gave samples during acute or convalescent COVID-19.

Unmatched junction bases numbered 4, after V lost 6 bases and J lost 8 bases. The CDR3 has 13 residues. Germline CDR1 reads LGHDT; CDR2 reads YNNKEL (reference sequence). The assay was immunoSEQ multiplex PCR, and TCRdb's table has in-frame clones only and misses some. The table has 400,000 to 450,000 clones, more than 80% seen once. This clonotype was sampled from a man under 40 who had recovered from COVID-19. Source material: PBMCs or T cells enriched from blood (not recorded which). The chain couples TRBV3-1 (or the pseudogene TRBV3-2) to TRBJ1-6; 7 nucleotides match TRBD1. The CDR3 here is CASSRQGDSPLHF. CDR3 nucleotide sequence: TGTGCCAGCAGTCGACAGGGTGATTCACCCCTCCACTTT.